This T cell receptor beta chain was sequenced during a study of regulatory T cells in long-lasting Graves disease. Library construction for TCR beta used iRepertoire HTBI primers and Arm-PCR of CDR3 regions. One entry per CDR3 protein, called by TCRdb with MiXCR from the multiplex PCR reads. The sample comprises some 220,000 distinct CDR3 sequences, roughly 19% of which are singletons, and about an eighth rests with the top ten. On this clonotype: Its antigen is as yet unknown. An end of the junction differs from the germline gene, which may be a read error.

Time point noted: newly diagnosed GD, antithyroid drugs for less than 3 months. Construction of the TCR library relied on RNA isolated from PBMCs. General observations from the study: Persistent disease preferred TRBV28, TRBJ1-2 and TRBJ2-5; new disease, TRBV20-1 and TRBJ2-1.

Germline assignment: CDR1 SGHRS and CDR2 YFSETQ. CDR3 length equals 15 residues. These data also formed part of another study, on T cells in Graves' hyperthyroidism and ophthalmopathy. Per that study: Exclusions: uncontrolled infection, other autoimmune disease, pregnancy, lactation.

The sequencing used peripheral blood mononuclear cells (PBMCs), collected at new diagnosis, from a patient treated with antithyroid drugs. This receptor was obtained from a woman under 40 with Graves disease. The chain couples TRBV5-1 to TRBJ2-1; D not certain. CDR3 nucleotides: TGCGCCAGCGGCTCGGACGGAGTCTCCTACAATGATCAGTTCTTC. This translates into CASGSDGVSYNDQFF.